A selection of T cell receptor beta chains follows, all from one sample in a study of blood T cell repertoires in COVID-19. Profiled with immunoSEQ multiplex PCR; TCRdb holds only in-frame clones, not every one. The table lists 150,000 to 200,000 clones, approximately 80% of them singletons. The material sequenced was PBMCs or T cells enriched from blood (not recorded which). The receptors derive from a woman aged 45-65 years who had recovered from COVID-19. CDR3s include the opening cysteine and the closing phenylalanine or tryptophan. The D gene is left open where the match is weak. Not every row has a clone size; where given, it reads once, few, many or a size class.

DNA: TGTGCCAGCAGCCTAGACCCGGGACTAGCGGACTACAATGAGCAGTTCTTC
CDR3: CASSLDPGLADYNEQFF
V: TRBV5-5
D: TRBD2
size: few
J: TRBJ2-1

DNA: TGCGCCAGCAGCTTCTTAGCGGAGCGGGGCGACGAGCAGTACTTC
CDR3: CASSFLAERGDEQYF
V: TRBV5-1
D: TRBD2
size: .
J: TRBJ2-7

DNA: TGTGCCAGCTCACCAAATCAGGGAAGAACTGAAGCTTTCTTT
CDR3: CASSPNQGRTEAFF
V: TRBV18
D: .
size: .
J: TRBJ1-1

DNA: TGTGCCAGCAGTTCCGGAGCGGGATCGACAGATACGCAGTATTTT
CDR3: CASSSGAGSTDTQYF
V: TRBV27
D: TRBD2
size: .
J: TRBJ2-3

DNA: TGTGCCAGCTCCAGGGGAGACGAAAAACTGTTTTTT
CDR3: CASSRGDEKLFF
V: TRBV7-8
D: .
size: .
J: TRBJ1-4

DNA: TGTGCCAGCAGAAATCCACGCGGGAGGTCCTACAATGAGCAGTTCTTC
CDR3: CASRNPRGRSYNEQFF
V: TRBV6-6
D: TRBD2
size: .
J: TRBJ2-1

DNA: TGTGCCACCAGTGAACTTGGACAGGGGGAAAAACTGTTTTTT
CDR3: CATSELGQGEKLFF
V: TRBV24-1
D: TRBD1
size: .
J: TRBJ1-4

DNA: TGCGCCAGCAGCCAGATGACGGCACAGGGGGCTAACTATGGCTACACCTTC
CDR3: CASSQMTAQGANYGYTF
V: TRBV4-1
D: TRBD1
size: few
J: TRBJ1-2

DNA: TGTGCCAGCAGCTTAAGGGCCAGGGACACTGAAGCTTTCTTT
CDR3: CASSLRARDTEAFF
V: TRBV7-2
D: .
size: .
J: TRBJ1-1

DNA: TGTGCCAGCAGCCCCCAAGGGACAGCTATAGGGGAGCAGTTCTTC
CDR3: CASSPQGTAIGEQFF
V: TRBV7-8
D: TRBD1
size: .
J: TRBJ2-1

DNA: TGTGCCAGCTCTCCGGGACAGGGAGGTTCACCCCTCCACTTT
CDR3: CASSPGQGGSPLHF
V: TRBV18
D: TRBD1
size: .
J: TRBJ1-6

DNA: TGTGCCTGGAGTGTAGCGGGAGGCTACACCTTC
CDR3: CAWSVAGGYTF
V: TRBV30
D: .
size: once
J: TRBJ1-2

DNA: TGTGCCATCAGTAAGACTCAGATTACCGGGGAGCTGTTTTTT
CDR3: CAISKTQITGELFF
V: TRBV10-3
D: .
size: .
J: TRBJ2-2

DNA: TGTGCCAGCAGCGTTAGAAGCGGAGGTGATGAGCAGTTCTTC
CDR3: CASSVRSGGDEQFF
V: TRBV9
D: .
size: few
J: TRBJ2-1

DNA: TGCGCCAGCAACGAGGGACAGGACTCCTATGGCTACACCTTC
CDR3: CASNEGQDSYGYTF
V: TRBV5-1
D: TRBD1
size: once
J: TRBJ1-2

DNA: TGTGCCATCAGTGACAGGGACAGCGCGAACACCGGGGAGCTGTTTTTT
CDR3: CAISDRDSANTGELFF
V: TRBV10-3
D: TRBD1
size: .
J: TRBJ2-2

DNA: TGTGCCTGGTCGGGACTAGCGGGAGTCACCGGGGAGCTGTTTTTT
CDR3: CAWSGLAGVTGELFF
V: TRBV30
D: TRBD2
size: .
J: TRBJ2-2

DNA: TGTGCCAGCAGCTTGGTAGCGGGAGGGAACACAGATACGCAGTATTTT
CDR3: CASSLVAGGNTDTQYF
V: TRBV11-2
D: TRBD2
size: .
J: TRBJ2-3

DNA: TGTGCCAGTAGTATAAAAAGGGGACAGGGGCTGGGTCAGCCCCAGCATTTT
CDR3: CASSIKRGQGLGQPQHF
V: TRBV19
D: TRBD1
size: .
J: TRBJ1-5

DNA: TGTGCCAGCAGTACAGGGTCGGACACTGAAGCTTTCTTT
CDR3: CASSTGSDTEAFF
V: TRBV28
D: .
size: .
J: TRBJ1-1

DNA: TGTGCCAGCAGCCGGGGACTAGCGGGAGGATTGGGAGAGACCCAGTACTTC
CDR3: CASSRGLAGGLGETQYF
V: TRBV5-8
D: TRBD2
size: .
J: TRBJ2-5

DNA: TGTGCCAGCTCACCCGGGACAGGAGTCAATCAGCCCCAGCATTTT
CDR3: CASSPGTGVNQPQHF
V: TRBV18
D: TRBD1
size: .
J: TRBJ1-5

DNA: TGTGCCAGCTCACCACACAACAGGGACCAAGAGACCCAGTACTTC
CDR3: CASSPHNRDQETQYF
V: TRBV18
D: .
size: few
J: TRBJ2-5

DNA: TGTGCCAGTAGCCTCACAGGGGATGGGTTCAATGAGCAGTTCTTC
CDR3: CASSLTGDGFNEQFF
V: TRBV19
D: TRBD1
size: .
J: TRBJ2-1

DNA: TGTGCCAGCAGCTTGGACCGCCAGCGGGTCCTAGGCACAGATACGCAGTATTTT
CDR3: CASSLDRQRVLGTDTQYF
V: TRBV5-4
D: .
size: .
J: TRBJ2-3

DNA: TGTGCCAGCAGCCCACTAGCGGGAGTAACGAATGAGCAGTTCTTC
CDR3: CASSPLAGVTNEQFF
V: TRBV7-2
D: TRBD2
size: .
J: TRBJ2-1

DNA: TGTGCCAGCAGCTTACAGGGGAATGAGCAGTTCTTC
CDR3: CASSLQGNEQFF
V: TRBV6-5
D: TRBD1
size: .
J: TRBJ2-1

DNA: TGTGCCAGCAGTTTCTCGGGACACGACTCCTACGAGCAGTACTTC
CDR3: CASSFSGHDSYEQYF
V: TRBV28
D: .
size: .
J: TRBJ2-7

DNA: TGTGCCCAAAGCCAGCGGGATCCATGCTCCTACAATGAGCAGTTCTTC
CDR3: CAQSQRDPCSYNEQFF
V: TRBV27
D: TRBD2
size: .
J: TRBJ2-1